Following are 32 T cell receptor beta chains from one sample sequenced in a study of T cells after yellow fever vaccination. TCRdb re-called the 5' RACE reads through MiXCR, storing one row per CDR3 protein. This table holds 400,000 to 450,000 distinct CDR3 sequences, over 15% found once. This specimen was PBMCs, taken before the yellow fever booster vaccination. These receptors were taken from a young man who received the YFV17D yellow fever vaccine.

The chain has TRBV10-2 and TRBJ2-1; perhaps D is TRBD1 or TRBD2 (5 bases each). The V gene lost 6 bases and the J gene lost 7 bases, with 10 bases spanning the gap. This CDR3 comprises 12 residues. Germline CDR1 and CDR2: WSHSY and SAAADI. As DNA, the CDR3 is TGCGCCAGCAGGGGACCTCCAAATGAGCAGTTCTTC. Translating gives CASRGPPNEQFF.

The sample holds a few counts of this clonotype. This chain connects TRBV5-5 to TRBJ2-5; D is ambiguous. From germline, CDR1 is SGHKS and CDR2 YYEKEE (reference sequence). The CDR3 sequence is 11 residues long. Trimming took off 7 bases at V and 5 bases at J, with 9 bases between the two ends. The CDR3 protein is CASGGRETQYF. In nucleotides, the CDR3 is TGTGCCAGCGGCGGACGGGAGACCCAGTACTTC. Supplemented by reference TRBV5-5 and TRBJ2-5, the full variable domain reads DAGVTQSPTHLIKTRGQQVTLRCSPISGHKSVSWYQQVLGQGPQFIFQYYEKEERGRGNFPDRFSARQFPNYSSELNVNALLLGDSALYLCASGGRETQYFGPGTRLLVL.

This chain uses TRBV20-1 with TRBJ1-1; D is perhaps TRBD1 (5 bases). This CDR3 is 13 amino acids long. Germline values: CDR1 DFQATT, CDR2 SNEGSKA (reference sequence). V was pared by 7 bases and J by 3 bases, with 15 bases between. CDR3 in DNA: TGCAGTGTATCCAGGGAAAGACACACTGAAGCTTTCTTT. This translates into CSVSRERHTEAFF.

A few counts support this clonotype. J is TRBJ2-5 and V is TRBV4-2; 9 nucleotides align to TRBD2. Germline CDR1 LGHNA, CDR2 YNFKEQ. This CDR3 has 15 amino acids. V lost 5 bases, J lost 6 bases, and 10 bases stayed unmatched. CDR3 residues: CASSTQRGAGKTQYF. In nucleotides, the CDR3 is TGTGCCAGCAGCACCCAGCGGGGGGCTGGAAAGACCCAGTACTTC.

This clonotype showed up just a few times. V and J are TRBV6-2 or TRBV6-3 and TRBJ1-3; D remains unclear. Trimming pared 7 bases from V and 0 bases from J, leaving 10 bases between. The CDR3 length is 14 residues. Germline V gene data show CDR1 as MNHEY and CDR2 as SVGEGT. CDR3 sequence (DNA): TGTGCCAGCACTCGGCTCGTCTCTGGAAACACCATATATTTT. Amino acid sequence: CASTRLVSGNTIYF.

This clonotype was detected a few times. The CDR3 sequence: CASSPVISGADTQYF. As DNA, the CDR3 is TGTGCCAGCAGCCCGGTGATTAGCGGGGCGGATACGCAGTATTTT. This chain connects TRBV12-3 or TRBV12-4 to TRBJ2-3; 8 positions agree with TRBD2. V lost 6 bases to trimming and J lost 6 bases; unmatched junction nucleotides: 11. The CDR3 is made up of 15 amino acids.

This chain uses TRBV6-5 with TRBJ2-3, with unresolved D. The V and J ends lost 4 bases and 8 bases respectively, with 7 bases between them. This CDR3 comprises 11 residues. CDR1 MNHEY and CDR2 SVGAGI come from the germline V gene. For the CDR3, the DNA is TGTGCCAGCAGTTGGGGTACTACGCAGTATTTT. It specifies CASSWGTTQYF.

This clonotype was counted a few times. V is TRBV18 and J is TRBJ2-7; D possibly matches TRBD1 or TRBD2 (6 bases each). The CDR3 loop spans 16 amino acids. Germline V gene data show CDR1 as KGHSH and CDR2 as LQKENI. V dropped 0 bases and J dropped 5 bases, with 17 bases sitting between them. The CDR3 nucleotides are TGTGCCAGCTCACCACCCGGGGGCAGGGGAGTTGACGAGCAGTACTTC. Encoded protein: CASSPPGGRGVDEQYF.

This clonotype was recorded once. The J gene is TRBJ1-1, the V gene TRBV12-5; D call uncertain. The CDR3 length is 14 residues. V lost 6 bases to trimming and J lost 3 bases, with 14 bases between them. From germline, CDR1 is LGHNT and CDR2 FRNRAP. The CDR3 DNA reads as TGTGCTAGTGGCCATTCTTGGGGAGACACTGAAGCTTTCTTT. It specifies CASGHSWGDTEAFF.

This chain links TRBV27 with TRBJ2-7; the match to TRBD2 covers 13 bases. There are 15 residues in the CDR3. Trimming took 6 bases from V and 1 from J; bases not matched to a gene: 3. The germline CDR1 and CDR2 sequences are MNHEY and SMNVEV (reference sequence). CDR3 amino acids: CASSLTSGGSYEQYV. The CDR3 nucleotides are TGTGCCAGCAGCTTGACTAGCGGGGGGTCCTACGAGCAGTACGTC.

This clonotype appeared many times. The chain has TRBV20-1 and TRBJ2-7, with D uncertain. Germline CDR1 reads DFQATT; CDR2 reads SNEGSKA (reference sequence). V lost 8 bases, J lost 3 bases, and 17 bases lay in between. There are 13 residues in the CDR3. The CDR3 bases are TGCAGTCTTAGGGCCCCCTACCTCTACGAGCAGTACTTC. It translates to CSLRAPYLYEQYF.

This clonotype was found a few times. CDR3 loop: CASRSNTGPLHF. For the CDR3, the DNA is TGTGCCAGCAGATCCAACACGGGACCCCTCCACTTT. V and J are TRBV7-6 and TRBJ1-6; D gene uncertain. This CDR3 is built from 12 residues. Germline CDR1 is SGHVS and CDR2 is FNYEAQ. The V and J ends lost 6 bases and 12 bases respectively, with 12 bases between them.

This clonotype was detected a few times. V and J are TRBV6-5 and TRBJ1-2; tentatively, D is TRBD1 (6 bases). The CDR3 extends over 14 amino acids. Germline CDR1 reads MNHEY; CDR2 reads SVGAGI. V lost 6 bases and J lost 8, with 19 bases in between. DNA of the CDR3: TGTGCCAGCAGCAAACAGGGTCCCCTAGGAGGCTACACCTTC. Protein sequence: CASSKQGPLGGYTF.

This clonotype was observed a handful of times. The rearrangement links TRBV15 to TRBJ2-5; 7 bases line up with TRBD1. J lost 5 bases, V lost 0 bases, and 3 bases had no gene match. CDR1 and CDR2 from the germline V gene are LNHNV and YYDKDF (reference sequence). The CDR3 has 14 residues. This chain's CDR3 is CATSRDRGPETQYF. In DNA form, the CDR3 reads TGTGCCACCAGCAGAGATAGGGGGCCGGAGACCCAGTACTTC.

The chain links TRBV6-5 to TRBJ2-2, with D unclear. Germline lookup yields CDR1 MNHEY and CDR2 SVGAGI. CDR3 size: 14 residues. V was cut by 3 bases and J by 6 bases, with 11 bases left in between. CDR3 residues: CASSYVPRAGELFF. CDR3 coding DNA: TGTGCCAGCAGTTATGTCCCCCGGGCCGGGGAGCTGTTTTTT.

This clonotype showed up many times. As DNA, the CDR3 is TGTGCCAGCAGCCCAAAGCAGTACGTC. It specifies CASSPKQYV. The V and J genes are TRBV9 and TRBJ2-7, with D unclear. The CDR3 length is 9 residues. Germline values: CDR1 SGDLS, CDR2 YYNGEE. The V gene lost 4 bases and the J gene lost 8 bases, with 4 bases spanning the gap.

This clonotype was seen a few times. This rearrangement joins TRBV5-5 to TRBJ1-3, with D unclear. The V gene lost 0 bases and the J gene lost 4 bases, with 14 bases spanning the gap. This CDR3 comprises 16 residues. Germline-derived CDR1 and CDR2 are SGHKS and YYEKEE (reference sequence). The CDR3 region has the DNA TGTGCCAGCAGCTTGGCCGCGATGTCTGAGGGAAACACCATATATTTT. Protein: CASSLAAMSEGNTIYF.

This clonotype has a handful of counts. The chain employs TRBV20-1 and TRBJ1-1; D is possibly TRBD1 (6 bases). Trimming shortened V by 7 bases and J by 1 base, and 43 bases separated the two germline ends. The CDR3 has 23 residues. Germline V gene lookup returns CDR1 DFQATT and CDR2 SNEGSKA (reference sequence). CDR3: CSVRGGVRQVRAKIPSGNTEAFF. The CDR3 region has the DNA TGCAGTGTGCGGGGGGGGGTACGACAGGTTCGAGCAAAAATACCCTCCGGGAACACTGAAGCTTTCTTT.

This chain links TRBV20-1 with TRBJ1-1; D unclear. Per germline, CDR1 DFQATT and CDR2 SNEGSKA (reference sequence). V gave up 5 bases and J gave up 0 bases, with 10 bases separating them. CDR3 length: 13 amino acids. Written as DNA, the CDR3 is TGCAGTGCTCGAGGGCAGATGAACACTGAAGCTTTCTTT. This gives the protein CSARGQMNTEAFF.

The rearrangement links TRBV5-1 to TRBJ1-4; 7 bases match TRBD1. CDR1 is SGHRS and CDR2 is YFSETQ in the germline V gene. The V segment lost 4 bases and the J segment 8 bases; nucleotides outside the gene matches: 8. The CDR3 totals 14 residues. DNA of the CDR3: TGCGCCAGCAGCCATAAGACAGGGAACGAAAAACTGTTTTTT. Translating gives CASSHKTGNEKLFF.

The chain uses TRBV7-6 and TRBJ2-3; D could derive from TRBD1 or TRBD2 (5 bases each). The V gene lost 7 bases and the J gene lost 0 bases, with 14 bases spanning the gap. The CDR3 contains 15 residues. Germline loops: CDR1 SGHVS, CDR2 FNYEAQ. CDR3 residues: CASTPGGHSTDTQYF. The CDR3 DNA reads TGTGCCAGCACTCCTGGAGGACACAGCACAGATACGCAGTATTTT.

This clonotype was detected many times. The rearrangement links TRBV20-1 to TRBJ2-3; possibly TRBD1 for D (5 bases). V lost 6 bases and J 5 bases, leaving 12 bases between the germline ends. The CDR3 covers 12 residues. CDR1 is DFQATT, CDR2 SNEGSKA, per germline (reference sequence). The CDR3 bases are TGCAGTGCGATAAATCAGGGAGATACGCAGTATTTT. It yields the protein CSAINQGDTQYF.

The genes are TRBV20-1 and TRBJ1-5; maybe TRBD1 (5 bases). CDR1 is DFQATT, CDR2 SNEGSKA, per germline (reference sequence). The CDR3 loop spans 13 amino acids. Between the trimmed V and J ends, which lost 3 bases and 3 bases, there was a span of 9 bases. The CDR3 DNA is TGCAGTGCTAGGGGGGGTACCAATCAGCCCCAGCATTTT. Amino acid sequence: CSARGGTNQPQHF.

In its sample, this clonotype was seen many times. The chain combines TRBV7-2 with TRBJ1-2; D is possibly TRBD1 (6 bases). V was clipped by 5 bases and J by 4 bases, with 14 bases between them. From germline, CDR1 is SGHTA and CDR2 FQGNSA. This CDR3 is 14 amino acids long. DNA of the CDR3: TGTGCCAGCAGCCCCCGGACAGTGCGCTATGGCTACACCTTC. This sequence encodes CASSPRTVRYGYTF.

The gene calls are TRBV3-2 and TRBJ1-1. TRBV3-2 is a pseudogene locus. The CDR3 covers 14 residues. CDR3 DNA sequence: TGTGCCAGCAGCTCCTACCACCAGACGTCTGAAGCTTTCTTT. Translating gives CASSSYHQTSEAFF.

The genes are TRBV7-9 and TRBJ2-4, with TRBD2 identical over 9 bases. After removal of 0 bases from V and 7 bases from J, the junction contained 4 bases not matched to a gene. This CDR3 region has 15 residues. The germline V gene has CDR1 SEHNR and CDR2 FQNEAQ (reference sequence). The CDR3 reads CASSLAGTSRNIQYF. The CDR3 DNA is TGTGCCAGCAGCTTAGCGGGGACTAGCAGGAACATTCAGTACTTC.

The CDR3 DNA reads TGTGCCAGCAGTGGCCGGGACAGACCTAATGAAAAACTGTTTTTT. It yields the protein CASSGRDRPNEKLFF. This rearrangement joins TRBV6-4 to TRBJ1-4; 7 bases align to TRBD1. The V and J ends lost 4 bases and 3 bases, in that order; junction bases with no gene match: 5. Germline-derived CDR1 and CDR2 are MRHNA and SNTAGT. The CDR3 spans 15 residues.

This clonotype was seen a handful of times. The V and J genes are TRBV3-1 and TRBJ1-5, with D tentatively TRBD1 (6 bases). The CDR3 runs to 13 residues. Trimming took off 2 bases at V and 5 bases at J, with 7 bases between the two ends. Germline V CDR1 and CDR2: LGHDT, YNNKEL (reference sequence). The CDR3 coding sequence is TGTGCCAGCAGCCAATCAGGGGATCAGCCCCAGCATTTT. Encoded protein: CASSQSGDQPQHF.

V gene TRBV4-2 combines with J gene TRBJ2-3; 9 positions agree with TRBD2. This CDR3 contains 17 residues. The V segment lost 4 bases and the J segment 5 bases; nucleotides outside the gene matches: 13. The germline gives CDR1 LGHNA, CDR2 YNFKEQ. The CDR3 loop reads CASSPQSWRGGGDTQYF. CDR3 sequence (DNA): TGTGCCAGCAGCCCTCAGTCCTGGCGGGGGGGTGGAGATACGCAGTATTTT.

This clonotype was counted once. The V gene is TRBV11-2, the J gene TRBJ2-5, with a weak D call TRBD2 (5 bases). Germline V CDR1 and CDR2: SGHAT, FQNNGV. CDR3 length equals 16 residues. The ends were cut back, 5 bases at V and 7 bases at J, with 23 bases in the middle. Written as DNA, the CDR3 is TGTGCCAGCAGCCGTTTGGGGAGCGCCAAGGTGGTGACCCAGTACTTC. Its protein is CASSRLGSAKVVTQYF.

This clonotype occurred a few times. The chain carries TRBV7-8 and TRBJ1-2; D is undetermined. The CDR3 covers 14 residues. Trimming removed 4 bases from V and 6 bases from J, with 15 bases in between. Germline V lookup: CDR1 SGHVS, CDR2 FQNEAQ. CDR3 bases: TGTGCCAGCAGCTCCCCGGCGCAAGCGGATGGCTACACCTTC. This gives the protein CASSSPAQADGYTF.

DNA of the CDR3: TGTGCCAGTATACGCGACCGGGACAGGGGGCAATCCAGCTATGGCTACACCTTC. It encodes CASIRDRDRGQSSYGYTF. The chain combines TRBV21-1 with TRBJ1-2; TRBD1, the D gene given by the table, was not confirmed from the DNA. TRBV21-1 is designated a pseudogene. CDR3 length equals 18 residues.